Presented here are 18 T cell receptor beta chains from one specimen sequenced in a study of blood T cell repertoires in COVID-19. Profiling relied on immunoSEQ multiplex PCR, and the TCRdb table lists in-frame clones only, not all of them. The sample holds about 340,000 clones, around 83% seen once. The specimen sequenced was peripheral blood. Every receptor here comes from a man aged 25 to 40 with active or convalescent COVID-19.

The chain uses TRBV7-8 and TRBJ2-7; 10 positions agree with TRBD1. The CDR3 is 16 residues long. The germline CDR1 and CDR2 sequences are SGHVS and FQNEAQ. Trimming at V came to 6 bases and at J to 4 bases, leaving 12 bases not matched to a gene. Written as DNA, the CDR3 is TGTGCCAGCAGTCTCCCCCTACGACAGGGGGCTTACGAGCAGTACTTC. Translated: CASSLPLRQGAYEQYF.

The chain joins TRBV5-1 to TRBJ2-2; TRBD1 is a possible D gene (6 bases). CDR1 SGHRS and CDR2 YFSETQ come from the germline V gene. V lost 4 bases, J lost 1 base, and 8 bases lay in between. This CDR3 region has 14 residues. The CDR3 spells CASSPRGNTGELFF. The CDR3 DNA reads TGCGCCAGCAGCCCCAGGGGGAACACCGGGGAGCTGTTTTTT.

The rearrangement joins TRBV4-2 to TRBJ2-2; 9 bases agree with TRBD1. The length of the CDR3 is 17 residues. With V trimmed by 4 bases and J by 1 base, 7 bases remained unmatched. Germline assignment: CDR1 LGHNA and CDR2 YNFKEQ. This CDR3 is CASSPEGTGLNTGELFF. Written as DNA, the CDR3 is TGTGCCAGCAGCCCAGAGGGGACAGGGCTGAACACCGGGGAGCTGTTTTTT.

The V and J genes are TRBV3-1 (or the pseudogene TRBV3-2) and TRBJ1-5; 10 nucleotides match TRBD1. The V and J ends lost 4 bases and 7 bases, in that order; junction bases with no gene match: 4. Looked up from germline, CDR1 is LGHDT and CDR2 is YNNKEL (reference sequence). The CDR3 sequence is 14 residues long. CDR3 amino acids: CASSPWTGGQPQHF. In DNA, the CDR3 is TGTGCCAGCAGCCCTTGGACAGGGGGACAGCCCCAGCATTTT.

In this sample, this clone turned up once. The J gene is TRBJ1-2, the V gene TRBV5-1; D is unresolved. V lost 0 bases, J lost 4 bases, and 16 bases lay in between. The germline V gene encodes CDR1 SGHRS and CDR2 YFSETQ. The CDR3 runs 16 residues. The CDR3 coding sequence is TGCGCCAGCAGCTTGGCCGACCCTGGGAGGACCTATGGCTACACCTTC. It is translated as CASSLADPGRTYGYTF.

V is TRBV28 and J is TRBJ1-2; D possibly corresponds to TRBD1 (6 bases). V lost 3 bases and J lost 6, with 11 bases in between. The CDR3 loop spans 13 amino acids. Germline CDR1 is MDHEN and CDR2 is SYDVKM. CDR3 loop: CASSFGRGDGYTF. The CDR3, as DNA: TGTGCCAGCAGTTTTGGGAGGGGGGATGGCTACACCTTC.

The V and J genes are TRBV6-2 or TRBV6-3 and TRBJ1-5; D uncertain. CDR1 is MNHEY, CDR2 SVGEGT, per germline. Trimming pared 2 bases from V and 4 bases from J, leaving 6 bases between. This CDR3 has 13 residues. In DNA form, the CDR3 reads TGTGCCAGCAGTTACCTCCTAAATCAGCCCCAGCATTTT. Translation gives CASSYLLNQPQHF.

The CDR3 here is CASSQDRGRTKNIQYF. The CDR3 DNA reads as TGCGCCAGCAGCCAAGACAGGGGGCGAACCAAAAACATTCAGTACTTC. The chain couples TRBV4-1 to TRBJ2-4; TRBD1 matches 8 bases. Germline CDR1 and CDR2: MGHRA and YSYEKL. CDR3 length: 16 amino acids. Trimming at V came to 0 bases and at J to 2 bases, leaving 3 bases not matched to a gene.

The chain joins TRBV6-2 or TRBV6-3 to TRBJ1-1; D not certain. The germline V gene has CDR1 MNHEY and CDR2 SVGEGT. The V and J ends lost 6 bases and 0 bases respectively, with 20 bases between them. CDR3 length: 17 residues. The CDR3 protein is CASSLLVASWLNTEAFF. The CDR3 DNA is TGTGCCAGCAGCCTGCTCGTGGCCAGTTGGTTGAACACTGAAGCTTTCTTT.

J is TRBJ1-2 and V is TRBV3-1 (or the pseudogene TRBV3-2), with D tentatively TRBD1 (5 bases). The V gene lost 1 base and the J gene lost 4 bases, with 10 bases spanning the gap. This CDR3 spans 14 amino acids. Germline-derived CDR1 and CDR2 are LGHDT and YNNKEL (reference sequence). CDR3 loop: CASSQGPGGYGYTF. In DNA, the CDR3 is TGTGCCAGCAGCCAAGGGCCGGGGGGCTATGGCTACACCTTC.

CDR3 bases: TGTGCCAGCAGGCTGTCGGGGGATTCACCCCTCCACTTT. It encodes CASRLSGDSPLHF. The chain is built from TRBV7-2 and TRBJ1-6, with D possibly matching TRBD1 (5 bases). Trimming left V 6 bases short and J 8 bases short, with 11 bases between. CDR1 SGHTA and CDR2 FQGNSA come from the germline V gene. This CDR3 contains 13 residues.

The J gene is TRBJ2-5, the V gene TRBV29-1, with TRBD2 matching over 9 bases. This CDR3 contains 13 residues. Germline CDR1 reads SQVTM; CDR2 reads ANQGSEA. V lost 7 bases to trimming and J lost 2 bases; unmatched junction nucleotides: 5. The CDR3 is CSALAGTQETQYF. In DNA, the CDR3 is TGCAGCGCCCTAGCGGGGACACAAGAGACCCAGTACTTC. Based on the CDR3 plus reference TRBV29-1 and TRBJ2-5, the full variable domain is SAVISQKPSRDICQRGTSLTIQCQVDSQVTMMFWYRQQPGQSLTLIATANQGSEATYESGFVIDKFPISRPNLTFSTLTVSNMSPEDSSIYLCSALAGTQETQYFGPGTRLLVL.

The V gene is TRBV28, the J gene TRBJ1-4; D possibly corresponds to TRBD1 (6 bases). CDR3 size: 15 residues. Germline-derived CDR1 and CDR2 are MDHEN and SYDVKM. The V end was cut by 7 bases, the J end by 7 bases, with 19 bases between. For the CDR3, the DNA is TGTGCCAGCACCCAGGGGTCCCAAGGGGGTGAAAAACTGTTTTTT. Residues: CASTQGSQGGEKLFF.

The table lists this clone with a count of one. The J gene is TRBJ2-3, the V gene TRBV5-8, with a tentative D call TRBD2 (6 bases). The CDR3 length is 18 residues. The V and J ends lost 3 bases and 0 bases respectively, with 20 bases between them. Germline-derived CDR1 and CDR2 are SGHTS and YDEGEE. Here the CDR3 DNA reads TGTGCCAGCAGCTACCCCACCGGGACGGCGGGAAGCACAGATACGCAGTATTTT. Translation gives CASSYPTGTAGSTDTQYF.

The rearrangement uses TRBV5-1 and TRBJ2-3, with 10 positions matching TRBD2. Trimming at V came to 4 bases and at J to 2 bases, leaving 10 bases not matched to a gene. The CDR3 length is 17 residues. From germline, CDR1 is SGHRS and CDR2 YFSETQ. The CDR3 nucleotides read TGCGCCAGCAGCCAGACCCCCCTAGCGGGAGCCACAGATACGCAGTATTTT. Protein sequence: CASSQTPLAGATDTQYF.

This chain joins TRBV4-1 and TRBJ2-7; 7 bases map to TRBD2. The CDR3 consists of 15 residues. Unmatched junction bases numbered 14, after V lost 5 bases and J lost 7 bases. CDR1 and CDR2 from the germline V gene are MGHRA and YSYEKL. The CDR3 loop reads CASSLRETPLAEQYF. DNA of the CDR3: TGCGCCAGCAGCTTGCGGGAGACCCCCCTTGCAGAGCAGTACTTC.

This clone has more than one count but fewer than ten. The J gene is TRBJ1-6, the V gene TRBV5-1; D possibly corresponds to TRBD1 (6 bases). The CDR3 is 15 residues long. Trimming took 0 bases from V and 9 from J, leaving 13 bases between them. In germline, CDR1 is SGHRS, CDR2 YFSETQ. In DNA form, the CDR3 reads TGCGCCAGCAGCTTGGACGGGGGGGCCGGTTCACCCCTCCACTTT. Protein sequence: CASSLDGGAGSPLHF.

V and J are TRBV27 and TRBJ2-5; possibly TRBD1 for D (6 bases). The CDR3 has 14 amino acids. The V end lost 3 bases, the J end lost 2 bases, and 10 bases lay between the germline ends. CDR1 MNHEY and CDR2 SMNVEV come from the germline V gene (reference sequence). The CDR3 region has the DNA TGTGCCAGCAGTTTTATAGGACAGCAAGAGACCCAGTACTTC. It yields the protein CASSFIGQQETQYF.